The clone carrying this TCR beta chain has ten or more counts. As yet, its antigen is unknown. MiXCR was run by TCRdb on the 5' RACE reads, yielding one entry per CDR3 protein. The table records about 24,000 distinct CDR3 sequences, approximately 9% of them present only once. This entry comes from a study of spatial heterogeneity in lung cancer. The wider study: Detected beta-chain sequences consistently exceeded alpha-chain sequences. Regarding the study as a whole: Tumors with more nonsynonymous mutations had more expanded intratumoral alpha and beta TCRs.

Time point in this sample: sample taken at primary tumor resection. The authors sequenced whole RNA from tumor, nontumor lung or frozen PBMC without sorting. V lost 1 base and J 4 bases, leaving 6 bases between the germline ends. CDR1 is SGHTA, CDR2 FQGNSA, per germline. The CDR3 extends over 13 amino acids. The sequencing used lung tumor tissue, collected at surgery. The genes are TRBV7-2 and TRBJ2-3; D is ambiguous. The TCR was taken from a male donor with early-stage non-small cell lung cancer. The CDR3 region has the DNA TGTGCCAGCAGCTTAGAGGTCCCAGATACGCAGTATTTT. Its translation: CASSLEVPDTQYF.